What follows are 32 T cell receptor beta chains derived from one specimen sequenced in a study of T cells in Graves' hyperthyroidism and ophthalmopathy. TCR beta CDR3 regions were amplified from RNA. TCR CDR3 regions were first amplified by RT-PCR with HTBI primers. TCRdb itself ran the multiplex PCR reads through MiXCR, one entry per CDR3 protein. The sample includes more than 550,000 distinct CDR3 sequences, 45% of them seen just once. Sequencing was done on a sample of peripheral blood or thyroid tissue (not recorded which). The receptors were sampled from an adult man with Graves' disease, either hyperthyroidism or ophthalmopathy (not recorded which).

The chain employs TRBV7-2 and TRBJ2-7, with D perhaps matching TRBD1 (6 bases). The CDR3 is 18 residues long. Germline V gene data show CDR1 as SGHTA and CDR2 as FQGNSA. V was shortened by 3 bases and J by 0 bases, with 21 bases between the two germline ends. The CDR3 is CASSLGGDPGHRSYEQYF. The CDR3 DNA is TGTGCCAGCAGCTTGGGTGGTGATCCGGGACACCGCTCCTACGAGCAGTACTTC. The full variable domain, rest sourced from reference TRBV7-2 and TRBJ2-7, is GAGVSQSPSNKVTEKGKDVELRCDPISGHTALYWYRQSLGQGLEFLIYFQGNSAPDKSGLPSDRFSAERTGGSVSTLTIQRTQQEDSAVYLCASSLGGDPGHRSYEQYFGPGTRLTVT.

The chain joins TRBV5-1 to TRBJ1-4; D is ambiguous. Germline values: CDR1 SGHRS, CDR2 YFSETQ. Trimming removed 2 bases at V and 3 bases at J, with 8 bases between. CDR3 size: 14 residues. The CDR3 sequence is CASSFSPPNEKLFF. The CDR3 DNA follows: TGCGCCAGCAGCTTCAGCCCTCCTAATGAAAAACTGTTTTTT. Filled out from reference TRBV5-1 and TRBJ1-4, the complete variable domain reads KAGVTQTPRYLIKTRGQQVTLSCSPISGHRSVSWYQQTPGQGLQFLFEYFSETQRNKGNFPGRFSGRQFSNSRSEMNVSTLELGDSALYLCASSFSPPNEKLFFGSGTQLSVL.

This clonotype was seen many times. CDR3 in DNA: TGTGCCACCAGCACCGGCCTCGCCCAGCATTTT. Residues: CATSTGLAQHF. The chain links TRBV15 to TRBJ1-5, with D uncertain. Trimming stripped 4 bases from V and 11 bases from J, with 9 bases between. Germline CDR1 LNHNV, CDR2 YYDKDF (reference sequence). This CDR3 has 11 amino acids.

The sample holds many counts of this clonotype. J is TRBJ1-5 and V is TRBV29-1; TRBD1 might be the D (6 bases). V was cut by 2 bases and J by 6 bases, with 11 bases left in between. The CDR3 runs to 13 residues. CDR1 is SQVTM, CDR2 ANQGSEA, per germline. The CDR3 protein is CSVEYRVGQPQHF. The DNA of the CDR3 is TGCAGCGTTGAATACAGGGTTGGTCAGCCCCAGCATTTT.

This clonotype turned up a few times. The chain recombines TRBV29-1 with TRBJ2-3; D is uncertain. Germline V gene lookup returns CDR1 SQVTM and CDR2 ANQGSEA. V was shortened by 4 bases and J by 2 bases, with 10 bases between the two germline ends. The CDR3 contains 13 residues. The CDR3 DNA is TGCAGCGTTGTGGTGGGGTTCACAGATACGCAGTATTTT. This sequence encodes CSVVVGFTDTQYF.

This clonotype was detected only a few times. This sequence joins TRBV7-9 and TRBJ1-2; 7 bases fit TRBD1. The CDR3 is made up of 15 amino acids. After removal of 6 bases from V and 8 bases from J, the junction contained 15 bases not matched to a gene. Per the germline V gene, CDR1 is SEHNR and CDR2 is FQNEAQ (reference sequence). The CDR3 reads CASRDQRQGFGGYTF. The CDR3 DNA reads TGTGCCAGCAGGGACCAACGACAGGGTTTCGGCGGCTACACCTTC. Full variable domain (missing parts from reference TRBV7-9 and TRBJ1-2): DTGVSQNPRHKITKRGQNVTFRCDPISEHNRLYWYRQTLGQGPEFLTYFQNEAQLEKSRLLSDRFSAERPKGSFSTLEIQRTEQGDSAMYLCASRDQRQGFGGYTFGSGTRLTVV.

The chain links TRBV10-1 to TRBJ2-2; 11 positions match TRBD2. CDR3 length: 17 residues. Trimming cost V 4 bases and J 4 bases; bases outside gene matches: 8. Germline CDR1 WNHNN, CDR2 SYGVQD (reference sequence). The CDR3 spells CASSAFTSGRGTGELFF. DNA of the CDR3: TGCGCCAGCAGTGCATTCACTAGCGGGAGAGGCACCGGGGAGCTGTTTTTT.

This clonotype was detected many times. V usage is TRBV29-1 and J usage is TRBJ1-2, with D maybe TRBD1 (6 bases). CDR1 and CDR2 (germline): SQVTM, ANQGSEA. The CDR3 runs 11 residues. V lost 3 bases and J lost 4, with 6 bases in between. The CDR3 loop reads CSVETGYGYTF. The CDR3, as DNA: TGCAGCGTTGAGACAGGCTATGGCTACACCTTC.

The chain carries TRBV5-1 and TRBJ2-3; 11 bases map to TRBD2. The V segment lost 6 bases and the J segment 4 bases; nucleotides outside the gene matches: 4. There are 14 residues in the CDR3. In germline, CDR1 is SGHRS, CDR2 YFSETQ. DNA for the CDR3: TGCGCCAGCAAACTAGCGGGAGCCGCAGATACGCAGTATTTT. Translation: CASKLAGAADTQYF.

This clonotype came up many times. The chain combines TRBV15 with TRBJ1-2; 8 nucleotides align to TRBD1. The ends lost 5 bases at V and 5 bases at J; junction bases unmatched: 13. Looked up from germline, CDR1 is LNHNV and CDR2 is YYDKDF (reference sequence). The CDR3 totals 16 residues. The CDR3: CATSPRRDRPTYGYTF. The CDR3 nucleotides are TGTGCCACCAGCCCGCGTCGGGACAGGCCTACTTATGGCTACACCTTC.

This clonotype has ten or more counts. V is TRBV19 and J is TRBJ1-6; TRBD1 is a possible D gene (5 bases). V lost 3 bases, J lost 10 bases, and 13 bases lay in between. Germline V gene lookup returns CDR1 LNHDA and CDR2 SQIVND (reference sequence). The CDR3 has 14 residues. The CDR3 sequence: CASSMERGRSPLHF. The CDR3 DNA sequence: TGTGCCAGTAGTATGGAGAGGGGCCGATCACCCCTCCACTTT.

Concerning this clonotype: Possible read error: a much larger clone is one base away. The chain links TRBV10-2 to TRBJ1-6, with D perhaps matching TRBD1 (6 bases). This CDR3 is built from 15 residues. CDR1 and CDR2 from the germline V gene are WSHSY and SAAADI. The CDR3 here is CATSEGTGPNSPLHF. The CDR3 region has the DNA TGCGCCACCAGTGAAGGAACAGGGCCCAATTCACCCCTCCACTTT.

This clonotype was counted at least ten times. The rearrangement links TRBV12-3 or TRBV12-4 to TRBJ1-6; D gene ambiguous. Trimming cost V 5 bases and J 5 bases, with 7 bases left between them. This CDR3 is 13 amino acids long. In nucleotides, the CDR3 is TGTGCCAGCAGTGTCAAGAATAATTCACCCCTCCACTTT. Translating gives CASSVKNNSPLHF.

V gene TRBV10-2 combines with J gene TRBJ2-7, with 11 bases fitting TRBD1. The ends lost 8 bases at V and 7 bases at J; junction bases unmatched: 13. Germline V lookup: CDR1 WSHSY, CDR2 SAAADI. This CDR3 contains 15 residues. The CDR3 loop is CASSRSRDRGEEQYF. CDR3 nucleotides: TGCGCCAGCTCAAGAAGCCGGGACAGGGGGGAAGAGCAGTACTTC.

A remark on this clonotype: The junction does not match germline at one end; this may be a read error. CDR3 DNA sequence: TGTGCCAGCAGCCGCGGACAGGGGGCGCAGGACTTC. This codes for CASSRGQGAQDF. The V gene is TRBV11-2, the J gene TRBJ2-5; 11 nucleotides match TRBD1. CDR1 and CDR2 from the germline V gene are SGHAT and FQNNGV. This CDR3 is 12 amino acids long.

This clonotype was recorded once. One end of the junction does not line up with germline, which may come from a read error. The chain recombines TRBV25-1 with TRBJ2-7; D is uncertain. Per the germline V gene, CDR1 is MGHDK and CDR2 is SYGVNS. The CDR3 spans 11 residues. CDR3 in DNA: TGTGCCAGCAGTGAATTGGGCAGTCAGCACTTC. This gives the protein CASSELGSQHF.

The chain links TRBV2 to TRBJ1-2; no clear D. V was cut by 2 bases and J by 5 bases, with 6 bases left in between. The CDR3 runs to 12 residues. CDR1 is SNHLY and CDR2 is FYNNEI in the germline V gene. For the CDR3, the DNA is TGTGCCAGCAGTGAACAGGTTTATGGCTACACCTTC. This gives the protein CASSEQVYGYTF.

This clonotype was seen more than once but under ten times. The chain uses TRBV7-9 and TRBJ1-1, with D possibly being TRBD1 (5 bases). Germline CDR1 reads SEHNR; CDR2 reads FQNEAQ (reference sequence). V was shortened by 3 bases and J by 4 bases, with 18 bases between the two germline ends. CDR3 length equals 16 residues. This CDR3 reads CASSFPTGSGGTEAFF. CDR3 in DNA: TGTGCCAGCAGCTTTCCGACCGGGAGCGGGGGCACTGAAGCTTTCTTT.

The chain couples TRBV7-9 to TRBJ1-5; the D is unclear. This CDR3 spans 16 amino acids. The germline V gene encodes CDR1 SEHNR and CDR2 FQNEAQ (reference sequence). The germline V and J ends were trimmed by 3 bases and 1 base, with 13 bases remaining between them. The DNA for the CDR3 is TGTGCCAGCAGCTTGGACGGACTGGAAAGCAATCAGCCCCAGCATTTT. Its translation: CASSLDGLESNQPQHF.

The gene calls are TRBV9 and TRBJ2-2, with 13 bases that match TRBD2. The CDR3 is 16 residues long. V was pared by 3 bases and J by 8 bases, with 7 bases of the junction left unmatched. The V gene's germline CDR1 is SGDLS and CDR2 YYNGEE. The CDR3 loop is CASSALAGGGSGELFF. The CDR3 DNA reads TGTGCCAGCAGCGCACTAGCGGGAGGGGGCTCGGGGGAGCTGTTTTTT.

This clonotype was seen many times. The V gene is TRBV24-1, the J gene TRBJ2-5; 7 bases agree with TRBD1. Germline CDR1 KGHDR, CDR2 SFDVKD. Trimming cost V 2 bases and J 3 bases; bases outside gene matches: 5. The CDR3 consists of 15 residues. The CDR3: CATSDYRQGEETQYF. The CDR3, as DNA: TGTGCCACCAGTGATTACCGACAGGGCGAAGAGACCCAGTACTTC.

V and J are TRBV25-1 and TRBJ2-7, with TRBD2 matching 8 bases. The CDR3 has 16 amino acids. V was clipped by 1 base and J by 5 bases; unmatched bases: 10. Per the germline V gene, CDR1 is MGHDK and CDR2 is SYGVNS. This chain's CDR3 is CASSESNSGRVNEQYF. The CDR3 DNA follows: TGTGCCAGCAGTGAATCAAACAGCGGGAGAGTCAACGAGCAGTACTTC.

This clonotype was seen a few times. The chain couples TRBV5-1 to TRBJ1-5; maybe TRBD1 (6 bases). This CDR3 has 15 residues. Germline V gene data show CDR1 as SGHRS and CDR2 as YFSETQ. Deletions cut 0 bases from V and 5 bases from J, with 12 bases between. The CDR3 loop is CASSLVDSRDQPQHF. CDR3 DNA sequence: TGCGCCAGCAGCTTGGTGGACAGTAGGGATCAGCCCCAGCATTTT.

This clonotype was picked up many times. This sequence joins TRBV29-1 and TRBJ1-4, with a possible D match to TRBD1 (6 bases). The ends were cut back, 5 bases at V and 8 bases at J, with 12 bases in the middle. Germline loops: CDR1 SQVTM, CDR2 ANQGSEA. The CDR3 spans 12 residues. The chain's CDR3 is CSVRTEIEKLFF. As DNA, the CDR3 is TGCAGCGTTAGGACAGAGATCGAAAAACTGTTTTTT.

This clonotype was recorded many times. This chain connects TRBV7-9 to TRBJ2-7; no clear D. Trimming removed 5 bases from V and 2 bases from J, with 10 bases in between. Germline CDR1 SEHNR, CDR2 FQNEAQ (reference sequence). The CDR3 spans 13 residues. The CDR3 DNA sequence: TGTGCCAGCAGCCCCCGCGGAACCTACGAGCAGTACTTC. Its translation: CASSPRGTYEQYF.

Concerning this clonotype itself: This could be a read error, since a much larger clone is one nucleotide away. V usage is TRBV7-2 and J usage is TRBJ2-5; D may be TRBD2 (6 bases). The germline V gene encodes CDR1 SGHTA and CDR2 FQGNSA. The CDR3 length is 16 residues. CDR3 residues: CASSLGFAGRQGTQYF. For the CDR3, the DNA is TGTGCCAGCAGCTTAGGGTTCGCGGGAAGACAAGGGACCCAGTACTTC.

This clonotype was picked up a small number of times. The J gene is TRBJ2-2, the V gene TRBV20-1, with 9 bases aligning to TRBD1. CDR1 is DFQATT, CDR2 SNEGSKA, per germline (reference sequence). Unmatched junction bases numbered 5, after V lost 0 bases and J lost 3 bases. This CDR3 is built from 16 residues. The DNA of the CDR3 is TGCAGTGCTAGAGACTGGACAGGGGCGGACACCGGGGAGCTGTTTTTT. Its protein is CSARDWTGADTGELFF.

The genes are TRBV29-1 and TRBJ1-2, with 8 bases identical to TRBD1. Germline CDR1 is SQVTM and CDR2 is ANQGSEA. Trimming took 8 bases from V and 7 from J; bases not matched to a gene: 15. CDR3 length: 14 amino acids. The CDR3 DNA is TGCAGCATATCCCGCAGGGGGCTTGAGCTTGGCTACACCTTC. It encodes CSISRRGLELGYTF.

This clonotype was counted at least ten times. The V gene is TRBV20-1, the J gene TRBJ1-5; D not certain. With 6 bases removed from V and 1 base from J, the gap between germline ends came to 7 bases. The CDR3 loop spans 12 amino acids. Looked up from germline, CDR1 is DFQATT and CDR2 is SNEGSKA (reference sequence). Here the CDR3 DNA reads TGCAGTGCCCTGAACAGCAATCAGCCCCAGCATTTT. This sequence encodes CSALNSNQPQHF.

This chain connects TRBV19 to TRBJ1-2; D possibly corresponds to TRBD1 (6 bases). With 6 bases removed from V and 4 bases from J, the gap between germline ends came to 18 bases. Germline-derived CDR1 and CDR2 are LNHDA and SQIVND (reference sequence). The CDR3 runs to 15 residues. Written as DNA, the CDR3 is TGTGCCAGTAGAGAGGGGGAGTACCCAGGCTATGGCTACACCTTC. Translating gives CASREGEYPGYGYTF. The full variable domain, with the rest looked up from reference TRBV19 and TRBJ1-2, is DGGITQSPKYLFRKEGQNVTLSCEQNLNHDAMYWYRQDPGQGLRLIYYSQIVNDFQKGDIAEGYSVSREKKESFPLTVTSAQKNPTAFYLCASREGEYPGYGYTFGSGTRLTVV.

V is TRBV2 and J is TRBJ1-1; D might be TRBD1 (6 bases). The CDR3 totals 13 residues. Germline CDR1 is SNHLY and CDR2 is FYNNEI. The V gene lost 2 bases and the J gene lost 11 bases, with 15 bases spanning the gap. This chain's CDR3 is CASSELQGFDAFF. DNA of the CDR3: TGTGCCAGCAGTGAACTACAGGGTTTTGATGCTTTCTTT.

The rearrangement uses TRBV12-3 or TRBV12-4 and TRBJ1-5, with D maybe TRBD1 (5 bases). Trimming shortened V by 6 bases and J by 4 bases, and 10 bases separated the two germline ends. The CDR3 sequence is 13 residues long. The CDR3 sequence: CASRVGANQPQHF. The CDR3 nucleotides are TGTGCCAGCAGGGTTGGGGCTAATCAGCCCCAGCATTTT.